The clone carrying this TCR beta chain appeared a few times. Its cognate antigen is unknown. Donation came from healthy Caucasian individuals in Russia who were aged about 6 to 100. CDR3 size: 18 residues. The V end was cut by 2 bases, the J end by 0 bases, with 17 bases between. Germline loops: CDR1 SGHKS, CDR2 YYEKEE (reference sequence). The data were taken from a study of blood T cells in healthy people across ages. Study-level findings and limits: CMV status of donors was unknown, possibly confounding expanded clonotype changes. Naive and antigen-experienced cells were not separated, limiting conclusive comparison.

The second PCR ran roughly 6 to 11 cycles with a sample-barcoded 5' primer and J-beta primers. TCRdb recomputed calls from the 5' RACE reads with MiXCR, one row per CDR3 protein. The sample consists of 550,000 to 700,000 distinct CDR3 sequences, 25% to 30% of them appearing once. The TCR comes from a woman aged 70-85 years in good health. Sequencing used blood. The chain combines TRBV5-5 with TRBJ2-2; D gene ambiguous. The DNA for the CDR3 is TGTGCCAGCAGCTTTTTGACACTCCCTATGGCGAACACCGGGGAGCTGTTTTTT. Its protein is CASSFLTLPMANTGELFF.